This TCR beta chain stems from a study of cytomegalovirus exposure and HLA in healthy donors (TCRdb year 2017). General notes on the study: An earlier analysis of fewer than 750 of the donors reported approximately 300 Gb of sequence data and 95 million to 130 million unique TCR beta sequences obtained from around 190 million T cells. Alongside the repertoire data, information on donor age, sex, ethnicity and CMV serostatus was compiled. The study profiled the T cell repertoires of 666 subjects by immunosequencing and related them to cytomegalovirus serostatus. The number of typed donors differed by locus: roughly 620-640 for A, B, C, DRB1 and DQB1; approximately 540 for DQA1; about 600 for DPA1; and 400 to 480 for DPB1. Of the 300 to 500 genotyped donors, less than 85% were placed in the genetic ancestry cluster associated with self-reported Caucasian donors. To study patterns of TCR occurrence, a later analysis re-analyzed previously published TCR beta repertoires from under 750 donors and added high-resolution HLA genotyping. In an earlier analysis of over 550 of the donors, high-throughput TCR beta sequencing was used to judge whether each TCR beta V gene segment behaved as functional or pseudogenic. An early release covering about 600 HLA-typed donors comprised 300 to 350 gigabases of sequencing data and around 85 million unique TCR sequences. Among about 400 genotyped donors of the cohort, an average of around 250,000 unique TCR beta nucleotide sequences was sequenced per donor, of which about 19% were non-productive. High-throughput TCR immunosequencing, statistical association of individual TCRs with disease status, and machine learning were combined to predict cytomegalovirus infection status. A later genetic analysis used genome-wide SNP genotypes for about three fifths of the 666 donors, treating that subset as a discovery cohort. Besides the first cohort of 500 to 700 subjects, a separate validation cohort made up of about 120 different subjects was used. Rather than using new phenotypic data, the later analysis identified candidate immune exposures from TCR beta sequences and from how often those sequences occurred across donors. All discovery cohort repertoires had been generated using a single sequencing platform. Class I and class II HLA loci were covered by the typing at four-digit resolution. The study aimed to test whether signatures of past pathogen exposure could be identified by cataloging public T cell receptors. Several DR-DQ haplotypes were treated as single units for association and clustering because of strong linkage in the cohort.

The paper as a whole reports these results and caveats: The sequencing pipeline was judged likely to have produced a cluster of highly shared sequence variants as a technical artifact. While some public TCRs were present in many individuals, most TCR sequences turned up only very rarely across donors. A further reported finding was that TCR beta sequences accurately predicted the HLA-A and HLA-B alleles for most subjects in the first cohort. A few of the identified cytomegalovirus-associated TCR beta chains were confirmed in vitro to be specific for cytomegalovirus antigens. Because counts were too low, 15 to 20 rarely observed V segments, including chromosome 9 orphons, were left out of the earlier analysis of 587 of the donors. According to the authors, the approach could potentially be generalized to other disease states and immunological phenotypes. The classifier was reported to diagnose cytomegalovirus status with high specificity and sensitivity in both the original and validation cohorts. A later analysis reported that several top co-occurrence clusters appeared linked to parvovirus B19, influenza, CMV and Epstein-Barr virus. HLA typing was unavailable for some donors at each locus, so association tests used only the typed subset. In an earlier analysis of fewer than 750 of the donors, most TCR beta V segments were observed in productive rearrangements about 87% or about 30% of the time, broadly matching IMGT annotations. Compared with equally common non-associated chains, HLA-associated TCR beta chains in a later analysis were more clonally expanded and had lower generation probabilities. An association between a missense DCLRE1C variant and V-gene and J-gene trimming of TCR beta chains was found in a later genetic analysis and replicated in an independent cohort. Compared with the approximately 600-donor mean, donors in an Asian-associated ancestry cluster had fewer N-insertions in productive TCRs, according to a later genetic analysis. Correlated functional status among segregating V segments might reflect linkage disequilibrium, but an unknown experimental factor could not be ruled out. The study gave a list of under 200 TCR beta chains associated with cytomegalovirus. Strong co-occurrence of HLA alleles, especially DR and DQ, made assigning TCR associations to individual alleles difficult. At a false discovery rate of 0.05, a later analysis linked around 17,000 TCR beta sequences to specific HLA alleles. A later analysis found that most CMV-associated TCR beta chains appeared HLA-restricted, with HLA associations seemingly driven largely by CMV exposure. Some IMGT-functional V segments, including TRBV6-2 and TRBV6-3, could not be told apart with the 87-base-pair reads, so those segments were excluded. Only TCR beta chains were sequenced in this cohort, and the absence of alpha or paired-chain data limited detectable features. For the cohort, immune exposure information was limited to CMV serostatus. Sequencing depth was assumed to be roughly uniform across donors in the presence/absence analyses, though that assumption may not hold. In a later analysis, the rate of TCR association differed among HLA loci, with DRB1 alleles having the most associated TCRs and HLA-C alleles having the fewest.

The method was the immunoSEQ multiplex PCR assay. For the multiplex PCR, a mixture combining 60 forward primers for TCR Vbeta segments and 13 reverse primers for TCR Jbeta segments was used. The CDR3 region of rearranged TCR beta genes was amplified from genomic DNA with a multiplex PCR assay. On the Illumina HiSeq System, the amplified TCR beta libraries were sequenced as 87-base-pair reads. In the paper's pipeline: A later analysis tallied 80 million to 95 million unique TCR beta chains across the 666 repertoires, and approximately 11 million of those chains were shared by two or more donors. A nearest-neighbor algorithm error-corrected the raw reads and collapsed the reads into unique sequences, merging closely related sequences to remove PCR and sequencing errors. CDR3 sequences were aligned to IMGT reference sequences to assign V, D and J gene segments. For a sequence to be retained, a match of at least six nucleotides to both a V gene segment and a J gene segment was required. A rearrangement counted as productive if the CDR3 had no stop codons and remained in frame with V and J, and every other rearrangement counted as non-productive. Following IMGT convention, CDR3 was defined as the stretch from the second conserved V-encoded cysteine up to the conserved J-encoded phenylalanine. The earlier analysis of about 560 of the donors excluded any sequence lacking an unambiguous match to a single V gene segment. In an earlier analysis of several hundred of the donors, V segments were called functional above 56.7% productive rearrangements and were called segregating when the between-donor standard deviation exceeded 5%. A statistical classification framework was developed to diagnose cytomegalovirus status using the catalog of TCR beta chain sequences. In a later analysis, TCR nucleotide sequences were compared against IMGT/GENE-DB human TR gene sequences so that V and J genes could be assigned. In a later analysis, CDR3 sequences and most-parsimonious VDJ recombination scenarios were assigned using the TCRdist pipeline. In a later analysis, every TCR beta chain was defined by the combination of its CDR3 amino acid sequence and its V-gene family, and reads without a unique V-gene family were dropped. As a way to deal with suspected cross-contamination and a sequencing artifact, a later analysis dropped over 550 nucleotide sequences that were highly shared and had low generation probability. In a later analysis, a clonal expansion index was calculated for each public chain from normalized within-repertoire ranks of inferred template counts. A later analysis computed generation probabilities with a VDJ recombination model fitted to out-of-frame rearrangements, and checked the results against IGoR. In a later analysis, hypergeometric tests were used to score TCR-TCR, TCR-HLA and TCR-CMV co-occurrence, with a repertoire-size bias correction applied to TCR pairs. To estimate false discovery rates, a later analysis permuted the HLA or CMV assignments 20 times. In a later analysis, co-occurring TCRs were grouped using DBSCAN, with TCRdist sequence similarity added in when clustering inside HLA-allele-positive subsets. Repertoires with fewer than 30,000 or more than 120,000 public chains, plus five repertoires with anomalous nucleotide sharing, were excluded from co-occurrence clustering. This is the immuneACCESS table as TCRdb keeps it, with only in-frame sequences that have V and J called. A part of the clones is gone; compared with another copy, unresolved V genes explain less than half, and the rest is unexplained. V, J and clone size reflect that table, while D and trimming were determined from the DNA. Present in this sample are approximately 140,000 clones, approximately 70% of which were seen just once. The ten most abundant clones make up 13% to 15% of the sample.

Between the V and J ends, shortened by 3 bases and 3 bases respectively, the junction contains 14 bases. CDR1 and CDR2, per the germline V gene (reference sequence), are LNHDA and SQIVND. The CDR3 runs 15 residues from the cysteine to the phenylalanine. Solely the CDR3 DNA is kept, with 45 bases framed from the first base. The cohort comprised 550 to 700 healthy bone marrow donors. All cohort members were sampled while nominally healthy, although unrecorded immune exposures were likely present. Of the 666 cohort members, around 290 had a positive CMV serostatus and about 360 had a negative one, while no CMV serostatus was recorded for the donor. A peripheral blood sample was provided by each donor, and peripheral blood mononuclear cells were used for TCR beta sequencing. Genomic DNA extraction from the blood cell samples was performed with the Qiagen DNeasy Blood Extraction Kit. This clone was seen only once. The antigen this receptor binds is unknown. No per-base quality is available; no much larger clone lies one base away.

The receptor comes from a human donor in good health. The V and J genes are TRBV19 and TRBJ1-1; a confident D gene designation cannot be given. What was sequenced was PBMCs. The DNA is TGTGCCAGTAGTATCGGACTCTCTACCTACACTGAAGCTTTCTTT. This yields the protein CASSIGLSTYTEAFF.